These T cell receptor beta chains were read from a single sample in a study of blood T cell repertoires in COVID-19. Using immunoSEQ multiplex PCR, the repertoire was profiled, and TCRdb retains in-frame clones only, with some absent. Among around 160,000 clones listed, about 80% were seen once. Sequenced sample: PBMCs or T cells enriched from blood (not recorded which). The receptors were sampled from a man aged 50 to 59 who had recovered from COVID-19. CDR3s include the opening cysteine and the closing phenylalanine or tryptophan. A D gene is named only where the DNA matches it firmly. Clone sizes are given selectively: once, few, many, or a class where the clone is expanded.

V	J	size	D	length	DNA	CDR3
TRBV6-5	TRBJ1-3	few	NA	14	TGTGCCAGCAGTCGACAGTTCTCTGGAAACACCATATATTTT	CASSRQFSGNTIYF
TRBV5-6	TRBJ2-7	few	TRBD1	15	TGTGCCAGCAGCTTGGAGGGACAGGGGCTTTACGAGCAGTACTTC	CASSLEGQGLYEQYF
TRBV2	TRBJ2-7	NA	NA	13	TGTGCCAGCAGTGTAGGGAGATCCTACGAGCAGTACTTC	CASSVGRSYEQYF
TRBV4-1	TRBJ2-1	NA	NA	19	TGCGCCAGCAGCCAAGAAGCGGGCTCGACGACCCTCTTCTACAATGAGCAGTTCTTC	CASSQEAGSTTLFYNEQFF
TRBV5-5	TRBJ1-4	NA	NA	16	TGTGCCAGCAGCTTTAATAGCCCCGCAACTAATGAAAAACTGTTTTTT	CASSFNSPATNEKLFF
TRBV5-1	TRBJ1-3	NA	TRBD1	16	TGCGCCAGCAGCTTGTTAGGCGACAGGGCTGGAAACACCATATATTTT	CASSLLGDRAGNTIYF
TRBV5-1	TRBJ2-7	NA	TRBD1	15	TGCGCCAGCAGCTTGGGGACAGGGCCGAACTACGAGCAGTACTTC	CASSLGTGPNYEQYF
TRBV20-1	TRBJ1-5	NA	NA	15	TGCAGTGCTAGTCCCCTAAGGGCAGGGCGTCAGCCCCAGCATTTT	CSASPLRAGRQPQHF
TRBV18	TRBJ1-1	NA	NA	15	TGTGCCAGCTCGCCTACGGGGGGTGAGAACACTGAAGCTTTCTTT	CASSPTGGENTEAFF
TRBV29-1	TRBJ1-2	NA	TRBD1	13	TGCAGCGTGCCGGGACAGGGGGACTATGGCTACACCTTC	CSVPGQGDYGYTF
TRBV11-3	TRBJ2-7	NA	NA	14	TGTGCCAGCAGCTTCACAGGGAGCTCCTACGAGCAGTACTTC	CASSFTGSSYEQYF
TRBV11-1	TRBJ1-1	NA	NA	14	TGTGCCAGCAGCTTAAGCTGGGGGGAAACTGAAGCTTTCTTT	CASSLSWGETEAFF
TRBV24-1	TRBJ2-2	NA	TRBD1	15	TGTGCCGCGCAGGGGACAGGGTTAGATGCCGGGGAGCTGTTTTTT	CAAQGTGLDAGELFF
TRBV3-1/TRBV3-2	TRBJ2-1	NA	TRBD2	17	TGTGCCAGCAGCCAAGAGATAGCGGGAGGGGTATCAATTGAGCAGTTCTTC	CASSQEIAGGVSIEQFF
TRBV30	TRBJ1-1	few	TRBD1	14	TGTGCCTGGAGCGCAGGGGGCGCGGGCACTGAAGCTTTCTTT	CAWSAGGAGTEAFF
TRBV7-9	TRBJ2-1	NA	TRBD2	15	TGTGCCAGCACCAAAAGCGGGGTTCAGTTCAATGAGCAGTTCTTC	CASTKSGVQFNEQFF
TRBV24-1	TRBJ2-1	few	NA	16	TGTGCCACCAGTGATTTCACGAGCCCTACGGACAATGAGCAGTTCTTC	CATSDFTSPTDNEQFF
TRBV5-1	TRBJ2-7	few	TRBD2	14	TGCGCCAGCAGCAAACTAGCGGAAGCCGACGAGCAGTACTTC	CASSKLAEADEQYF
TRBV6-5	TRBJ1-6	NA	NA	14	TGTGCCAGCAGTTTTAAGGCGCGGGATTCACCCCTCCACTTT	CASSFKARDSPLHF
TRBV10-2	TRBJ2-7	NA	TRBD1	13	TGCGCCAGCACGGGGACAGGGCAGGGAGAGCAGTACTTC	CASTGTGQGEQYF
TRBV30	TRBJ2-5	NA	NA	12	TGTGCCTGGAGTGTAACTGAGGAGACCCAGTACTTC	CAWSVTEETQYF
TRBV7-2	TRBJ1-5	NA	TRBD1	14	TGTGCCAGCAGCTTAGGACAGGGGGATCAGCCCCAGCATTTT	CASSLGQGDQPQHF
TRBV5-1	TRBJ2-3	NA	NA	14	TGCGCCAGCAGCTTGGTTACAGTGTCAGATACGCAGTATTTT	CASSLVTVSDTQYF
TRBV4-2	TRBJ2-3	NA	NA	15	TGTGCCAGCACCTTTTCTGGAGGGAGCACAGATACGCAGTATTTT	CASTFSGGSTDTQYF
TRBV30	TRBJ1-5	many	TRBD1	13	TGTGCCTGGACAGGGGGAAGCAATCAGCCCCAGCATTTT	CAWTGGSNQPQHF
TRBV2	TRBJ1-4	NA	NA	14	TGTGCCAGCAGCCGCCCCCCCCGGGGTGAAAAACTGTTTTTT	CASSRPPRGEKLFF
TRBV19	TRBJ2-7	few	TRBD1	16	TGTGCCAGTAGTGGGGGATGGACAGGGTCACCCTACGAGCAGTACTTC	CASSGGWTGSPYEQYF
TRBV14	TRBJ2-3	NA	NA	12	TGTGCCAGCGGAGATAGCGCAGATACGCAGTATTTT	CASGDSADTQYF
TRBV5-4	TRBJ1-1	NA	TRBD1	15	TGTGCCAGCAGCTCGGCCGGGACAGGGCAGACTGAAGCTTTCTTT	CASSSAGTGQTEAFF
TRBV24-1	TRBJ2-3	NA	NA	16	TGTGCCACCAGTGATTTGCATGGGGGGAGCACAGATACGCAGTATTTT	CATSDLHGGSTDTQYF
TRBV18	TRBJ2-3	NA	NA	16	TGTGCCAGCTCACCACCCCTGGGGGCTAGCACAGATACGCAGTATTTT	CASSPPLGASTDTQYF
TRBV3-1/TRBV3-2	TRBJ1-1	once	NA	14	TGTGCCAGCAGCCAAGAGCAGGGGTCGGTGAAAGCTTTCTTT	CASSQEQGSVKAFF
TRBV5-6	TRBJ1-1	few	NA	12	TGTGCCAGCAGCGGGGGAGGGACTGAAGCTTTCTTT	CASSGGGTEAFF
TRBV10-3	TRBJ2-1	NA	NA	15	TGTGCCATCAGCGCGGGACAGCCTAACTACAATGAGCAGTTCTTC	CAISAGQPNYNEQFF
TRBV7-2	TRBJ2-1	NA	NA	16	TGTGCCAGCAGCCTTTTGAGGGAGGAAGTATTTAATGAGCAGTTCTTC	CASSLLREEVFNEQFF
TRBV20-1	TRBJ2-1	NA	NA	11	TGCAGTGCTCGACTACAGCCTGAGCAGTTCTTC	CSARLQPEQFF
TRBV2	TRBJ1-4	NA	NA	14	TGTGCCAGCAGTGATTCTGTCAGGAATGAAAAACTGTTTTTT	CASSDSVRNEKLFF
TRBV12-3/TRBV12-4	TRBJ1-6	NA	NA	12	TGTGCCAGCAGTTTTGAGGGCTCACCCCTCCACTTT	CASSFEGSPLHF
TRBV19	TRBJ2-3	NA	NA	11	TGTGCCAGTGGAGCAGCAGATACGCAGTATTTT	CASGAADTQYF
TRBV19	TRBJ2-1	once	TRBD1	12	TGTGCCAGCGGACAGGTTTACAATGAGCAGTTCTTC	CASGQVYNEQFF
TRBV14	TRBJ2-1	NA	TRBD2	15	TGTGCCAGCAGCCCTAGCGGGAGGCCGCCTGATGAGCAGTTCTTC	CASSPSGRPPDEQFF
TRBV28	TRBJ1-6	NA	TRBD1	15	TGTGCCAGCAGTCAGACAGGGGGCTATAATTCACCCCTCCACTTT	CASSQTGGYNSPLHF
TRBV6-1	TRBJ1-5	NA	NA	14	TGTGCCAGCAGTGAACGAGCGGGGAATCAGCCCCAGCATTTT	CASSERAGNQPQHF
TRBV7-3	TRBJ2-7	once	TRBD1	13	TGTGCCAGCAGCACTACAGGGGGCTACGAGCAGTACTTC	CASSTTGGYEQYF
TRBV19	TRBJ2-1	NA	TRBD2	14	TGTGCCAGTAGTATGAGAGCGGGAGCCGGTGAGCAGTTCTTC	CASSMRAGAGEQFF
TRBV5-4	TRBJ1-2	NA	NA	13	TGTGCCAGCCGGACAGCCACTAACTATGGCTACACCTTC	CASRTATNYGYTF
TRBV3-1/TRBV3-2	TRBJ1-2	NA	NA	16	TGTGCCAGCAGCCTTCGGGGGGGGGCTCAGGACTATGGCTACACCTTC	CASSLRGGAQDYGYTF
TRBV4-2	TRBJ2-5	NA	TRBD1	16	TGTGCCAGCAGCCTATTCCCAGGGGGCTTGGAAGAGACCCAGTACTTC	CASSLFPGGLEETQYF
TRBV15	TRBJ2-2	NA	TRBD2	14	TGTGCCACCAGGAGCGGGACGAACACCGGGGAGCTGTTTTTT	CATRSGTNTGELFF
TRBV5-6	TRBJ1-2	few	TRBD1	14	TGTGCCAGCAGCTTGTATGGGACAGGTTATGGCTACACCTTC	CASSLYGTGYGYTF
TRBV28	TRBJ1-5	NA	NA	15	TGTGCCAGCAGTTTATGGCGGCGGAGCAATCAGCCCCAGCATTTT	CASSLWRRSNQPQHF
TRBV4-1	TRBJ2-2	few	NA	15	TGCGCCAGCAGCCAAGATTCGGGGTACACCGGGGAGCTGTTTTTT	CASSQDSGYTGELFF
TRBV21-1	TRBJ2-5	NA	NA	18	TGTGCCAGCAGCAAAAAAGTGAGACTAGCGCCAGGGGGGGAGACCCAGTACTTC	CASSKKVRLAPGGETQYF
TRBV19	TRBJ2-3	NA	NA	11	TGTGCCAGCCAAAACACAGATACGCAGTATTTT	CASQNTDTQYF
TRBV25-1	TRBJ2-1	few	TRBD1	13	TGTGCCAGCCGCAGGGGGACCAACAATGAGCAGTTCTTC	CASRRGTNNEQFF
TRBV12-3/TRBV12-4	TRBJ1-1	NA	NA	13	TGTGCCAGCAGTTTCGCGGCGAACACTGAAGCTTTCTTT	CASSFAANTEAFF
TRBV28	TRBJ1-2	NA	NA	14	TGTGCCAGCGGGCGGGCGGACCTTAACTATGGCTACACCTTC	CASGRADLNYGYTF